This T cell receptor beta chain was sequenced in a study of immune reconstitution after stem cell transplant in scleroderma (dated 2017 in TCRdb). Library method: RT-PCR. The sample was run on an Illumina MiSeq. TCRdb reran the public reads through fastp at Q25 and MiXCR, keeping productive beta chains. CDR3 protein duplicates are merged, each entry listing the most common genes and DNA. The sample table holds about 2,300 distinct CDR3 sequences, of which 6% to 6.5% were seen once. 23% of the sample rests with the top ten. The CDR3 covers 13 residues, taking in both the cysteine and the phenylalanine. Only CDR3 DNA remains: 39 bases, in frame from the first base. From a lookup of the germline V gene, CDR1 and CDR2 are SNHLY and FYNNEI. A distance of 13 bases separates the germline ends of V and J, which lose 4 bases and 7 bases respectively. Within its sample, this clonotype is medium-sized (0.01 to 0.1%). It lacks a known antigen. No base qualities exist here, and no much larger clone lies one base off it.

Rearrangement joined TRBV2 to TRBJ1-2, with no confident D gene call. The specimen was taken before or after autologous hematopoietic stem cell transplantation (not recorded which). The sequence came from a female donor with systemic sclerosis. CDR3 protein: CASSATTPSGYTF. Here is the DNA: TGTGCCAGCAGTGCCACTACTCCAAGTGGCTACACCTTC.